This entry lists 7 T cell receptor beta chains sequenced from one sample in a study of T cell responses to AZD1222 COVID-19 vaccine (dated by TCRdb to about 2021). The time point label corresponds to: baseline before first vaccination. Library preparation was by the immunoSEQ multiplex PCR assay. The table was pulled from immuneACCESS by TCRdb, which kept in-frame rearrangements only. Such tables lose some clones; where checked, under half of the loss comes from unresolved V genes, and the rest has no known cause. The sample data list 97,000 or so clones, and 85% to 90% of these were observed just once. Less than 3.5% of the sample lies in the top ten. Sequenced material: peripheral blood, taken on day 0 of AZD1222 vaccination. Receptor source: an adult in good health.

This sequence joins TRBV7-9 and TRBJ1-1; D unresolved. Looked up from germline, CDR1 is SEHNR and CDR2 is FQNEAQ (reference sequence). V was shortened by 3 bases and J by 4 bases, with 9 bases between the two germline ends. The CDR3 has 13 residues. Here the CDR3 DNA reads TGTGCCAGCAGCTTCAGTATAAGCACTGAAGCTTTCTTT. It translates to CASSFSISTEAFF.

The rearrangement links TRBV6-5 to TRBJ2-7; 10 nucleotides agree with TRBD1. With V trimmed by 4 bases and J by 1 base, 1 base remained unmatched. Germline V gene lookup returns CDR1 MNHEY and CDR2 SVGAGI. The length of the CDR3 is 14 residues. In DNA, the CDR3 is TGTGCCAGCAGTTGGACAGGGGGATCCTACGAGCAGTACTTC. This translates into CASSWTGGSYEQYF.

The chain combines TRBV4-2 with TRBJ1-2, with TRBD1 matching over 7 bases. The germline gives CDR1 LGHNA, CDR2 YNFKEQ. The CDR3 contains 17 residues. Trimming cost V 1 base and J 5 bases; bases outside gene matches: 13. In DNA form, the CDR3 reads TGTGCCAGCAGCCAAGGTGGAGAGGGAGGACAGGTTTATGGCTACACCTTC. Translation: CASSQGGEGGQVYGYTF.

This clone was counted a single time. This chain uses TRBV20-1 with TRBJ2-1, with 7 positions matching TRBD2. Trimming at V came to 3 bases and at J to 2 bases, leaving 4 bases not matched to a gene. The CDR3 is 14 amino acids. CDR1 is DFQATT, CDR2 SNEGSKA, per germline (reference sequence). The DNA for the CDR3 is TGCAGTGCTAGTAGGCTAGCGGCCTACAATGAGCAGTTCTTC. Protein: CSASRLAAYNEQFF.

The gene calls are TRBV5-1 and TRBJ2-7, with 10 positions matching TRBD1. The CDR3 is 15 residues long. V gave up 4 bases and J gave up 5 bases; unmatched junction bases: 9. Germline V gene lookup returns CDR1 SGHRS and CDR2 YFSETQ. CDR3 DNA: TGCGCCAGCAGCCCTAGGACAGGGGGAGTCCACGAGCAGTACTTC. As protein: CASSPRTGGVHEQYF.

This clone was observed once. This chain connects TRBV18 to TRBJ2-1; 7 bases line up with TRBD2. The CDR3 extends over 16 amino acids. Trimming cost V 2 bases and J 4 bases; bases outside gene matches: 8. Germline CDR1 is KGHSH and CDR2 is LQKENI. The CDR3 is CASSPAAGRGYNEQFF. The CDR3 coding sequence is TGTGCCAGCTCACCAGCGGCGGGGAGGGGATACAATGAGCAGTTCTTC.

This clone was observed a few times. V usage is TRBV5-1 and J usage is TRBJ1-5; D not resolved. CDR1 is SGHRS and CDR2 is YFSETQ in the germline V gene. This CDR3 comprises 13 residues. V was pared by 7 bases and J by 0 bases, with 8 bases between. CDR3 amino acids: CASRADSNQPQHF. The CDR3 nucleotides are TGCGCCAGCCGGGCGGATAGCAATCAGCCCCAGCATTTT.